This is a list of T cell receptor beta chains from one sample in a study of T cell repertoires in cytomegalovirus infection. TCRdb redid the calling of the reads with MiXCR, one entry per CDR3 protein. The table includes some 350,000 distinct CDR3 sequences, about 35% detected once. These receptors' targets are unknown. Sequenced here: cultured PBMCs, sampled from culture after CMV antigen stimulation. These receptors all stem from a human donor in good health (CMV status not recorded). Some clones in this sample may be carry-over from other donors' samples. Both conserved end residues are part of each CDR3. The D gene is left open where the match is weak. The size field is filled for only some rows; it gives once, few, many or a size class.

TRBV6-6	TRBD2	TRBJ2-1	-	CASSPPPSGIRDEQFF	TGTGCCAGCAGTCCCCCCCCTAGCGGGATCAGGGATGAGCAGTTCTTC
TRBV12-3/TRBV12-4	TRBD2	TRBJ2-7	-	CASSPIGLAGSYEQYF	TGTGCCAGCAGTCCAATTGGACTAGCGGGGTCCTACGAGCAGTACTTC
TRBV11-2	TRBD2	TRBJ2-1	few	CASSLDPSGVNEQFF	TGTGCCAGCAGCTTAGATCCTAGCGGGGTCAATGAGCAGTTCTTC
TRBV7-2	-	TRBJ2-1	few	CASSLESGGMNEQFF	TGTGCCAGCAGCCTCGAGTCGGGGGGCATGAATGAGCAGTTCTTC
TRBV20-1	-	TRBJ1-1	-	CSAGTNRAMNTEAFF	TGCAGTGCTGGGACCAACAGGGCAATGAACACTGAAGCTTTCTTT
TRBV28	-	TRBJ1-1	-	CASSFPQGRENTEAFF	TGTGCCAGCAGTTTTCCCCAGGGCAGGGAGAACACTGAAGCTTTCTTT
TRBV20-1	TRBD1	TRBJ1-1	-	CSASSVGRGDTEAFF	TGCAGTGCTAGTTCGGTTGGCAGGGGGGACACTGAAGCTTTCTTT
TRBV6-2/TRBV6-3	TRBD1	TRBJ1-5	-	CASTQDRAVQPQHF	TGTGCCAGCACCCAGGACAGGGCGGTTCAGCCCCAGCATTTT
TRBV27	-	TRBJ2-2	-	CASSPQWAGNTGELFF	TGTGCCAGCAGTCCCCAATGGGCAGGGAACACCGGGGAGCTGTTTTTT
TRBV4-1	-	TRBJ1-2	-	CASSRPGRTRDGYTF	TGCGCCAGCAGCCGCCCTGGGCGGACTAGGGATGGCTACACCTTC
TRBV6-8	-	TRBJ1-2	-	CASSYSAGPVGYTF	TGTGCCAGCAGTTACTCCGCAGGACCAGTTGGCTACACCTTC
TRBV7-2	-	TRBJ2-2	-	CASTPSPGTGELFF	TGTGCCAGCACCCCGTCTCCCGGTACCGGGGAGCTGTTTTTT
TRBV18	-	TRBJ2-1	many	CASSEVSYNEQFF	TGTGCCAGCTCAGAAGTCAGCTACAATGAGCAGTTCTTC
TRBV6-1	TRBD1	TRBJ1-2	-	CASTIGTGADGYTF	TGTGCCAGCACGATCGGGACAGGGGCCGATGGCTACACCTTC
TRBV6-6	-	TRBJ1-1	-	CASSYSTDMNTEAFF	TGTGCCAGCAGTTACTCGACAGACATGAACACTGAAGCTTTCTTT
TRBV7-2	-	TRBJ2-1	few	CASSEWNNEQFF	TGTGCCAGCAGCGAGTGGAACAATGAGCAGTTCTTC
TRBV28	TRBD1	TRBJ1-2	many	CASSQGAGNYGYTF	TGTGCCAGCAGTCAGGGGGCGGGGAACTATGGCTACACCTTC
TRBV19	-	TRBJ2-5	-	CASSIGRGNQETQYF	TGTGCCAGTAGTATAGGTAGGGGGAACCAAGAGACCCAGTACTTC
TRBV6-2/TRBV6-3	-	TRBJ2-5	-	CASSYSTGKGETQYF	TGTGCCAGCAGTTACTCAACGGGTAAAGGAGAGACCCAGTACTTC
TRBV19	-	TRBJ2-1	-	CASSFRLEQFF	TGTGCCAGTAGTTTTAGACTCGAGCAGTTCTTC
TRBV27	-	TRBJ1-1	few	CASSFASLRKNTEAFF	TGTGCCAGCAGTTTTGCCAGTTTAAGAAAGAACACTGAAGCTTTCTTT
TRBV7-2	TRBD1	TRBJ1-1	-	CASSSRGDRVGAEAFF	TGTGCCAGCAGCTCTCGGGGGGACAGGGTCGGGGCTGAAGCTTTCTTT